Listed below are T cell receptor beta chains from one sample, sequenced in a study of blood T cell repertoires in COVID-19. Assay used: immunoSEQ multiplex PCR; TCRdb lists only in-frame clones, some missing. The sample includes fewer than 250,000 clones, 81% of them seen just once. The material sequenced was PBMCs or T cells enriched from blood (not recorded which). These receptors all come from a woman aged 45-65 years with acute COVID-19. The CDR3 runs from the conserved cysteine through the conserved F or W. D genes are given only for firm matches. Only some rows state a clone size, as once, few, many or a class for expanded clones.

j_gene: TRBJ1-2
abundance: -
d_gene: -
v_gene: TRBV24-1
CDR3aa: CATSDVTGSNGYTF
CDR3nt: TGTGCCACCAGTGATGTTACAGGTTCCAATGGCTACACCTTC

j_gene: TRBJ2-2
abundance: -
d_gene: -
v_gene: TRBV15
CDR3aa: CATSRVTDTGELFF
CDR3nt: TGTGCCACCAGCAGAGTGACAGACACCGGGGAGCTGTTTTTT

j_gene: TRBJ1-4
abundance: -
d_gene: TRBD1
v_gene: TRBV5-1
CDR3aa: CASSLQGASEKLFF
CDR3nt: TGCGCCAGCAGCTTGCAGGGGGCGAGTGAAAAACTGTTTTTT

j_gene: TRBJ1-4
abundance: -
d_gene: TRBD1
v_gene: TRBV7-9
CDR3aa: CASSLSGGINEKLFF
CDR3nt: TGTGCCAGCAGCTTATCAGGGGGTATCAATGAAAAACTGTTTTTT

j_gene: TRBJ2-5
abundance: -
d_gene: TRBD2
v_gene: TRBV10-3
CDR3aa: CAAGGQETQYF
CDR3nt: TGTGCCGCGGGAGGGCAAGAGACCCAGTACTTC

j_gene: TRBJ1-2
abundance: -
d_gene: TRBD1
v_gene: TRBV5-5
CDR3aa: CASSGDRVKGYGYTF
CDR3nt: TGTGCCAGCAGCGGAGACAGGGTGAAGGGATATGGCTACACCTTC

j_gene: TRBJ2-7
abundance: many
d_gene: TRBD1
v_gene: TRBV10-3
CDR3aa: CAISEPDRRTYEQYF
CDR3nt: TGTGCCATCAGTGAGCCGGACAGGAGGACCTACGAGCAGTACTTC

j_gene: TRBJ1-2
abundance: -
d_gene: TRBD1
v_gene: TRBV6-2/TRBV6-3
CDR3aa: CASSYSDRRLPTYGYTF
CDR3nt: TGTGCCAGCAGTTACTCGGACAGGAGACTCCCTACCTATGGCTACACCTTC

j_gene: TRBJ2-5
abundance: -
d_gene: TRBD1
v_gene: TRBV11-3
CDR3aa: CASSLGTGGVETQYF
CDR3nt: TGTGCCAGCAGCCTAGGGACAGGGGGAGTGGAGACCCAGTACTTC

j_gene: TRBJ1-1
abundance: -
d_gene: -
v_gene: TRBV6-5
CDR3aa: CASRWEGSTEAFF
CDR3nt: TGTGCCAGCAGGTGGGAGGGGAGCACTGAAGCTTTCTTT

j_gene: TRBJ1-4
abundance: -
d_gene: -
v_gene: TRBV2
CDR3aa: CASREGSASIYEKLFF
CDR3nt: TGTGCCAGCAGGGAGGGATCCGCCTCAATTTATGAAAAACTGTTTTTT

j_gene: TRBJ2-2
abundance: -
d_gene: TRBD1
v_gene: TRBV12-5
CDR3aa: CASGTDRGGLNRELFF
CDR3nt: TGTGCTAGTGGGACGGACAGGGGAGGATTAAACCGGGAGCTGTTTTTT

j_gene: TRBJ2-1
abundance: -
d_gene: TRBD2
v_gene: TRBV5-8
CDR3aa: CASSLALLSTSGDEQFF
CDR3nt: TGTGCCAGCAGCTTGGCCCTGTTGAGCACTAGCGGGGATGAGCAGTTCTTC

j_gene: TRBJ2-7
abundance: -
d_gene: TRBD1
v_gene: TRBV6-6
CDR3aa: CASSADRYEQYF
CDR3nt: TGTGCCAGCAGTGCGGACAGGTACGAGCAGTACTTC

j_gene: TRBJ1-2
abundance: -
d_gene: TRBD1
v_gene: TRBV4-3
CDR3aa: CASSRTGGDGYTF
CDR3nt: TGCGCCAGCAGCAGGACAGGGGGCGATGGCTACACCTTC

j_gene: TRBJ1-1
abundance: -
d_gene: -
v_gene: TRBV5-1
CDR3aa: CASRIVSGHTEAFF
CDR3nt: TGCGCCAGCAGGATTGTCTCAGGGCATACTGAAGCTTTCTTT

j_gene: TRBJ1-2
abundance: -
d_gene: -
v_gene: TRBV27
CDR3aa: CASSSKTGNWGLGYGYTF
CDR3nt: TGTGCCAGCAGTTCAAAAACAGGGAATTGGGGGCTAGGCTATGGCTACACCTTC

j_gene: TRBJ2-2
abundance: -
d_gene: TRBD1
v_gene: TRBV19
CDR3aa: CASSLQGADGELFF
CDR3nt: TGTGCCAGTAGTTTACAGGGGGCGGACGGGGAGCTGTTTTTT

j_gene: TRBJ1-6
abundance: few
d_gene: -
v_gene: TRBV27
CDR3aa: CASSFSALGGGGNSPLHF
CDR3nt: TGTGCCAGCAGTTTTTCAGCCCTGGGGGGGGGTGGTAATTCACCCCTCCACTTT

j_gene: TRBJ1-2
abundance: -
d_gene: -
v_gene: TRBV6-2/TRBV6-3
CDR3aa: CASSPRGAGKQLSGYTF
CDR3nt: TGTGCCAGCAGCCCCCGGGGAGCCGGGAAGCAATTGTCTGGCTACACCTTC

j_gene: TRBJ2-3
abundance: few
d_gene: TRBD2
v_gene: TRBV4-1
CDR3aa: CASSQALAGGTDTQYF
CDR3nt: TGCGCCAGCAGCCAAGCCTTAGCGGGGGGCACAGATACGCAGTATTTT

j_gene: TRBJ2-2
abundance: -
d_gene: -
v_gene: TRBV9
CDR3aa: CASSFQTNTGELFF
CDR3nt: TGTGCCAGCAGCTTTCAAACGAACACCGGGGAGCTGTTTTTT

j_gene: TRBJ2-7
abundance: -
d_gene: -
v_gene: TRBV11-1
CDR3aa: CASSSGLTTYEQYF
CDR3nt: TGTGCCAGCAGCTCTGGATTGACAACCTACGAGCAGTACTTC

j_gene: TRBJ1-5
abundance: -
d_gene: TRBD1
v_gene: TRBV7-6
CDR3aa: CASSHGTGGPNNQPQHF
CDR3nt: TGTGCCAGCAGCCACGGGACAGGGGGCCCTAACAATCAGCCCCAGCATTTT

j_gene: TRBJ1-2
abundance: -
d_gene: -
v_gene: TRBV5-5
CDR3aa: CASSLDRNNYGYTF
CDR3nt: TGTGCCAGCAGCTTGGACAGAAATAACTATGGCTACACCTTC

j_gene: TRBJ1-6
abundance: -
d_gene: TRBD1
v_gene: TRBV19
CDR3aa: CASRRDSTSPLHF
CDR3nt: TGTGCCAGTCGCCGGGACAGCACTTCACCCCTCCACTTT

j_gene: TRBJ2-1
abundance: -
d_gene: TRBD2
v_gene: TRBV7-8
CDR3aa: CASSSSTRTSSYNEQFF
CDR3nt: TGTGCCAGCAGCTCAAGTACCCGGACTAGCTCCTACAATGAGCAGTTCTTC

j_gene: TRBJ1-5
abundance: few
d_gene: -
v_gene: TRBV6-1
CDR3aa: CASSEAREFLSNQPQHF
CDR3nt: TGTGCCAGCAGTGAAGCGCGAGAATTTCTTAGCAATCAGCCCCAGCATTTT

j_gene: TRBJ2-6
abundance: -
d_gene: -
v_gene: TRBV19
CDR3aa: CASSIFGNEEGANVLTF
CDR3nt: TGTGCCAGTAGTATTTTCGGGAACGAGGAAGGGGCCAACGTCCTGACTTTC

j_gene: TRBJ2-5
abundance: few
d_gene: TRBD2
v_gene: TRBV6-2/TRBV6-3
CDR3aa: CASSYRGLALETQYF
CDR3nt: TGTGCCAGCAGTTACCGGGGACTAGCGCTAGAGACCCAGTACTTC

j_gene: TRBJ1-2
abundance: -
d_gene: -
v_gene: TRBV30
CDR3aa: CAWRPGGSGYTF
CDR3nt: TGTGCCTGGAGGCCTGGTGGTAGTGGCTACACCTTC

j_gene: TRBJ2-5
abundance: -
d_gene: -
v_gene: TRBV18
CDR3aa: CASSPGQLQETQYF
CDR3nt: TGTGCCAGCTCACCGGGACAACTCCAAGAGACCCAGTACTTC

j_gene: TRBJ2-1
abundance: -
d_gene: TRBD1
v_gene: TRBV5-1
CDR3aa: CASSSQGLSYNEQFF
CDR3nt: TGCGCCAGCAGCTCACAGGGGCTCTCCTACAATGAGCAGTTCTTC

j_gene: TRBJ1-2
abundance: once
d_gene: -
v_gene: TRBV7-2
CDR3aa: CASSTDSTANYGYTF
CDR3nt: TGTGCCAGCAGCACCGACTCGACGGCCAACTATGGCTACACCTTC

j_gene: TRBJ2-2
abundance: once
d_gene: -
v_gene: TRBV11-3
CDR3aa: CASSSDTWGNGELFF
CDR3nt: TGTGCCAGCAGCTCCGACACTTGGGGCAACGGGGAGCTGTTTTTT

j_gene: TRBJ2-1
abundance: -
d_gene: TRBD2
v_gene: TRBV5-1
CDR3aa: CASSKGLAAQYNEQFF
CDR3nt: TGCGCCAGCAGTAAGGGACTAGCGGCACAATACAATGAGCAGTTCTTC

j_gene: TRBJ1-1
abundance: -
d_gene: -
v_gene: TRBV29-1
CDR3aa: CSVETGTEAFF
CDR3nt: TGCAGCGTTGAGACAGGTACTGAAGCTTTCTTT

j_gene: TRBJ1-3
abundance: -
d_gene: -
v_gene: TRBV5-1
CDR3aa: CASSTDSSGNTIYF
CDR3nt: TGCGCCAGCAGCACGGACAGCTCTGGAAACACCATATATTTT

j_gene: TRBJ2-1
abundance: -
d_gene: TRBD2
v_gene: TRBV6-2/TRBV6-3
CDR3aa: CASSYAASGSLTVWDEQFF
CDR3nt: TGTGCCAGCAGTTACGCGGCTAGCGGGAGTCTAACGGTTTGGGATGAGCAGTTCTTC

j_gene: TRBJ2-7
abundance: -
d_gene: TRBD1
v_gene: TRBV30
CDR3aa: CAWSAPGQGAHEQYF
CDR3nt: TGTGCCTGGAGTGCGCCGGGACAGGGGGCCCACGAGCAGTACTTC

j_gene: TRBJ1-5
abundance: -
d_gene: -
v_gene: TRBV24-1
CDR3aa: CATSDSDRINQPQHF
CDR3nt: TGTGCCACCAGTGACTCGGACAGAATCAATCAGCCCCAGCATTTT